A selection of T cell receptor beta chains follows, all from one sample in a study of beta chain features in type 1 diabetes. Generated by immunoSEQ multiplex PCR, the TCRdb table keeps only in-frame clones and is missing some. The table lists about 140,000 clones, approximately 13% of them singletons. The sequenced sample was central memory CD4+ T cells from blood. Receptors were obtained from a man between 18 and 29 years old with type 1 diabetes. Each CDR3 is given with its conserved first and last residue. Each record gives: V gene, D gene, J gene, clone size, CDR3 DNA, CDR3 protein. D genes are given only for firm matches. Some rows have no size entry. The others give once, few or many, or a class for an expanded clone.

TRBV27	NA	TRBJ2-3	NA	TGTGCCAGCAGTTTCGTCGGAGATACGCAGTATTTT	CASSFVGDTQYF
TRBV6-5	TRBD2	TRBJ2-3	once	TGTGCCAGCAGTTATACTAGCGGGCCCCCGACGCAGTATTTT	CASSYTSGPPTQYF
TRBV7-6	NA	TRBJ2-1	NA	TGTGCCAGCAGCCAACAGGGCATGTATGAGCAGTTCTTC	CASSQQGMYEQFF
TRBV6-5	NA	TRBJ2-5	NA	TGTGCCAGCACCCAACCGGGGGGCCGACAAGAGACCCAGTACTTC	CASTQPGGRQETQYF
TRBV20-1	NA	TRBJ2-3	NA	TGCAGTGCCCCTTCCGATACGCAGTATTTT	CSAPSDTQYF
TRBV29-1	NA	TRBJ2-3	many	TGCAGCGTTGAACGGACCAGCACAGATACGCAGTATTTT	CSVERTSTDTQYF
TRBV10-2	NA	TRBJ2-1	NA	TGCGCCAGCAGGCGGGACAGCCCCTACAATGAGCAGTTCTTC	CASRRDSPYNEQFF
TRBV7-6	NA	TRBJ2-3	NA	TGTGCCAGCAGCCCCTTGCTTCCAAGCACAGATACGCAGTATTTT	CASSPLLPSTDTQYF
TRBV13	NA	TRBJ1-1	NA	TGTGCCAGCAGCCCCTGGGGCGTGGCCACTGAAGCTTTCTTT	CASSPWGVATEAFF
TRBV6-6	NA	TRBJ2-2	NA	TGTGCCAGCAGTTACGGCCTGGCCGGGGAGCTGTTTTTT	CASSYGLAGELFF
TRBV9	NA	TRBJ1-3	NA	TGTGCCAGCAGCGTAGGACAGGCGAGCTCTGGAAACACCATATATTTT	CASSVGQASSGNTIYF
TRBV30	NA	TRBJ1-2	once	TGTGCCTGGAGTGTATCCGGGGGAAATGGCTACACCTTC	CAWSVSGGNGYTF
TRBV9	TRBD1	TRBJ2-1	NA	TGTGCCAGCAGCCCCCGACAGGGGGAGGTCAATGAGCAGTTCTTC	CASSPRQGEVNEQFF
TRBV9	NA	TRBJ2-7	few	TGTGCCAGCAGCGTAGCTGAGGAGGGGGCCTACGAGCAGTACTTC	CASSVAEEGAYEQYF
TRBV30	NA	TRBJ2-4	once	TGTGCCTGGAGTCCGCCCACAGCCAAAAACATTCAGTACTTC	CAWSPPTAKNIQYF
TRBV5-1	NA	TRBJ1-1	NA	TGCGCCAGCAGCTTCAATCCAGGAGTGAACACTGAAGCTTTCTTT	CASSFNPGVNTEAFF
TRBV29-1	NA	TRBJ1-1	many	TGCAGCGTGATACCAAAGGACGGTAACACTGAAGCTTTCTTT	CSVIPKDGNTEAFF